The rows below give T cell receptor beta chains drawn from one sample of a study of cytomegalovirus exposure and HLA in healthy donors. Sequencing used immunoSEQ multiplex PCR; TCRdb keeps in-frame clones, though not all of them. The repertoire holds over 130,000 clones, with about 80% as singletons. The specimen sequenced was PBMCs. These TCRs come from a man aged 30 to 39 in good health and CMV-seropositive. Both conserved end residues are trimmed from each CDR3.

>TRBV4-1
ASSQVLADYNEQF
>TRBV5-4
ASSLRTGRGTEAF
>TRBV7-2
ASSLSVQETQY
>TRBV6-6
ASSLQGAVQPQH
>TRBV21-1
ASSKAPDGQGSYNEQF
>TRBV5-5
ASSLGEQGKGNQPQH
>TRBV6-1
ASSEIYTDTQY
>TRBV11-3
ASSPGVGQPFTYEQY
>TRBV7-2
ASSPLQGRGWDQPQH
>TRBV5-1
ASSFGTGRPEQY
>TRBV28
ASSGGLAGGPGPDTQY
>TRBV5-5
ASSFTGGPDTQY
>TRBV7-9
ASSQGPNYGYT
>TRBV5-1
ASSPGQGTDTQY
>TRBV5-1
ASSSRGDTQY
>TRBV7-8
ASSPPGSQETQY
>TRBV5-6
ASSRRVVGEQY
>TRBV20-1
SAREGLEAF